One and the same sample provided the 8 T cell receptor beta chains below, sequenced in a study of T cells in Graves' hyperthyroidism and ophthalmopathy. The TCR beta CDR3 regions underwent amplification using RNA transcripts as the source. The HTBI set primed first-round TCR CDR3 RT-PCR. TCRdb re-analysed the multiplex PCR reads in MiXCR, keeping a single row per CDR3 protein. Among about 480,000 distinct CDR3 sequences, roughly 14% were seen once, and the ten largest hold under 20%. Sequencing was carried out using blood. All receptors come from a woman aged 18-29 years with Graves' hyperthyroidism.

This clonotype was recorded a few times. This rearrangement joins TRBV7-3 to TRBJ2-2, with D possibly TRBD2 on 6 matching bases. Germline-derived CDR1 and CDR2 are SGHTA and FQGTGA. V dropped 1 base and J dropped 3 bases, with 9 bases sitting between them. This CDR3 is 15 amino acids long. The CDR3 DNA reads TGTGCCAGCAGCTTAAATAGCGGTTACACCGGGGAGCTGTTTTTT. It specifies CASSLNSGYTGELFF.

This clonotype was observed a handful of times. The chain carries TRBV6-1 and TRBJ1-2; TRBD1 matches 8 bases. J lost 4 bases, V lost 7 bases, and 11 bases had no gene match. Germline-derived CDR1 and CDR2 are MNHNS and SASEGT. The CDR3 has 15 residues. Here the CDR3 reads CASTQGQGWGYGYTF. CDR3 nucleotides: TGTGCCAGCACCCAAGGACAGGGTTGGGGCTATGGCTACACCTTC.

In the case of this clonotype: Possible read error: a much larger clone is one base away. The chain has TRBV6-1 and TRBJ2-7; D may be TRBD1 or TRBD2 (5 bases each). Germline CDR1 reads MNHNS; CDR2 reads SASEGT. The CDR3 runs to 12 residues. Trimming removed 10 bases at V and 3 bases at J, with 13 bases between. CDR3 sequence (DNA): TGTGCCATCAAGGGACGGAACTACGAGCAGTACGTC. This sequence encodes CAIKGRNYEQYV.

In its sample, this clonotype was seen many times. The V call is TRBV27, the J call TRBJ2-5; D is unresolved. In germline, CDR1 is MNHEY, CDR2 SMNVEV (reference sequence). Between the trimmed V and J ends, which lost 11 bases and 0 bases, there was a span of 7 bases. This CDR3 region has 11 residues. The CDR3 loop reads CASAYQETQYF. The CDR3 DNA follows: TGTGCCTCGGCTTACCAAGAGACCCAGTACTTC.

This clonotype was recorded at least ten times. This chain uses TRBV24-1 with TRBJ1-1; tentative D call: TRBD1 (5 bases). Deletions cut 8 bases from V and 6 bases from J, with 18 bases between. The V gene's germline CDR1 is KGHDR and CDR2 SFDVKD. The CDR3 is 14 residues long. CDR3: CATINRDGYSEAFF. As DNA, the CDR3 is TGTGCCACCATTAACCGGGACGGATACTCTGAAGCTTTCTTT.

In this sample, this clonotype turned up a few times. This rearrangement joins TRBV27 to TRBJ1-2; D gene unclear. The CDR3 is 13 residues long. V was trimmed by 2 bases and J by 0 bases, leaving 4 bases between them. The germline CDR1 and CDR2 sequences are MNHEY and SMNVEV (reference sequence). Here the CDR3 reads CASSLRANYGYTF. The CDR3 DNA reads TGTGCCAGCAGTTTAAGGGCTAACTATGGCTACACCTTC.

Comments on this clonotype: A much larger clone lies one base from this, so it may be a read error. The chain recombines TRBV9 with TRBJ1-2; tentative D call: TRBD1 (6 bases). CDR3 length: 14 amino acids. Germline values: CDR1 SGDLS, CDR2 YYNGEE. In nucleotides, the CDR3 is TGTGCCAGCAGCGAGCAGGGGAAGGCCTATGACTACACCTTC. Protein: CASSEQGKAYDYTF.

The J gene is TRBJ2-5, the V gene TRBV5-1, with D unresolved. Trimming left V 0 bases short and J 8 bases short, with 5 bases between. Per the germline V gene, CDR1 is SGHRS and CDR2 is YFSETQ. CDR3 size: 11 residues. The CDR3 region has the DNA TGCGCCAGCAGCTTGGCGGCCACCCAGTACTTC. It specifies CASSLAATQYF. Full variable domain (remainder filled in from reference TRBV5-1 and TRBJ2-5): KAGVTQTPRYLIKTRGQQVTLSCSPISGHRSVSWYQQTPGQGLQFLFEYFSETQRNKGNFPGRFSGRQFSNSRSEMNVSTLELGDSALYLCASSLAATQYFGPGTRLLVL.